The subject of this entry is one T cell receptor (beta chain). This record comes from a study of blood T cell repertoires in COVID-19. Overall study context: Samples representing acute and convalescent COVID-19 were sourced from the United States, Italy and Spain. T cells, B-cell-depleted T cells, or PBMCs provided the cDNA or gDNA that served as material.

TCRdb's table, derived via immunoSEQ multiplex PCR, lists solely in-frame clones and lacks some. The sample records a few hundred thousand clones, about 90% being singletons. The CDR3 length is 14 residues. Looked up from germline, CDR1 is ENHRY and CDR2 is SYGVKD. Losses at the gene ends were 11 bases for V and 2 bases for J; bases not matched to a gene: 7. The material sequenced was peripheral blood. This receptor was obtained from a woman aged 40 to 50 with acute or convalescent COVID-19. The J gene is TRBJ2-4, the V gene TRBV10-3; 9 nucleotides line up with TRBD1. The CDR3 DNA follows: TGTGCCGCGTGGGACAGGGAGACCAAAAACATTCAGTACTTC. Translation: CAAWDRETKNIQYF.